Presented here are 19 T cell receptor beta chains from one specimen sequenced in a study of T cell responses to AZD1222 COVID-19 vaccine. Assay used: immunoSEQ multiplex PCR; TCRdb lists only in-frame clones, some missing. The repertoire consists of 150,000 or so clones, with about nine tenths occurring once and the leading ten covering around 5%. The sequencing here drew on peripheral blood, taken on day 0 of AZD1222 vaccination. The receptors shown here come from an adult in good health.

The chain couples TRBV7-9 to TRBJ2-5, with unresolved D. The CDR3 runs to 16 residues. Deletions cut 2 bases from V and 1 base from J, with 14 bases between. The germline V gene has CDR1 SEHNR and CDR2 FQNEAQ (reference sequence). The chain's CDR3 is CASSLWVNERQETQYF. DNA for the CDR3: TGTGCCAGCAGCTTATGGGTGAATGAGCGCCAAGAGACCCAGTACTTC. Using reference TRBV7-9 and TRBJ2-5 for the parts outside the CDR3, the full variable domain is DTGVSQNPRHKITKRGQNVTFRCDPISEHNRLYWYRQTLGQGPEFLTYFQNEAQLEKSRLLSDRFSAERPKGSFSTLEIQRTEQGDSAMYLCASSLWVNERQETQYFGPGTRLLVL.

This chain connects TRBV5-8 to TRBJ2-3; 9 nucleotides agree with TRBD2. The CDR3 extends over 15 amino acids. CDR1 and CDR2 (germline): SGHTS, YDEGEE. The junction had 7 bases not matched to a gene; V was cut back by 5 bases and J by 3 bases. The CDR3 is CASRVAGAGTDTQYF. DNA of the CDR3: TGTGCCAGCAGGGTAGCGGGAGCAGGGACAGATACGCAGTATTTT.

The rearrangement joins TRBV6-5 to TRBJ1-5, with unresolved D. This CDR3 has 16 residues. V was trimmed by 0 bases and J by 0 bases, leaving 9 bases between them. Germline lookup yields CDR1 MNHEY and CDR2 SVGAGI. The CDR3 nucleotides are TGTGCCAGCAGTTACTCGACGGGATTTAGCAATCAGCCCCAGCATTTT. Residues: CASSYSTGFSNQPQHF.

This clone appeared many times. The chain couples TRBV7-9 to TRBJ2-7; D is uncertain. CDR1 is SEHNR and CDR2 is FQNEAQ in the germline V gene (reference sequence). V was pared by 5 bases and J by 3 bases, with 17 bases between. This CDR3 region has 15 residues. The DNA of the CDR3 is TGTGCCAGCAGCCCGGGCCCCGTTAAGGGCTACGAGCAGTACTTC. It specifies CASSPGPVKGYEQYF.

In this sample, this clone turned up a few times. The chain joins TRBV2 to TRBJ2-1; D is perhaps TRBD2 (6 bases). Trimming shortened V by 2 bases and J by 3 bases, and 11 bases separated the two germline ends. The length of the CDR3 is 15 residues. From germline, CDR1 is SNHLY and CDR2 FYNNEI. The CDR3 DNA is TGTGCCAGCAGTGAAATGACTAGTGGCTACAATGAGCAGTTCTTC. Protein: CASSEMTSGYNEQFF. The variable domain in full, completed from reference TRBV2 and TRBJ2-1, reads EPEVTQTPSHQVTQMGQEVILRCVPISNHLYFYWYRQILGQKVEFLVSFYNNEISEKSEIFDDQFSVERPDGSNFTLKIRSTKLEDSAMYFCASSEMTSGYNEQFFGPGTRLTVL.

V usage is TRBV27 and J usage is TRBJ1-5, with 7 bases matching TRBD1. Germline CDR1 reads MNHEY; CDR2 reads SMNVEV (reference sequence). The CDR3 length is 14 residues. V was pared by 6 bases and J by 7 bases, with 9 bases of the junction left unmatched. CDR3 in amino acids: CASSPRGRGQPQHF. The CDR3 region has the DNA TGTGCCAGCAGCCCGAGGGGGCGGGGGCAGCCCCAGCATTTT.

The chain is built from TRBV11-3 and TRBJ2-7; maybe TRBD2 (5 bases). V was trimmed by 0 bases and J by 7 bases, leaving 10 bases between them. CDR1 and CDR2 (germline): SGHNT, YENEEA. This CDR3 is built from 13 residues. Here the CDR3 DNA reads TGTGCCAGCAGCTTAGACCTAACTAGAGAGCAGTACTTC. Translation gives CASSLDLTREQYF.

The J gene is TRBJ2-3, the V gene TRBV12-3 or TRBV12-4; D is unclear. Trimming removed 7 bases at V and 3 bases at J, with 5 bases between. The CDR3 has 11 residues. The DNA of the CDR3 is TGTGCCAGCACCCAGACAGATACGCAGTATTTT. This gives the protein CASTQTDTQYF.

J is TRBJ2-1 and V is TRBV2; 8 bases map to TRBD2. Germline loops: CDR1 SNHLY, CDR2 FYNNEI. V shed 1 base and J 6 bases; nucleotides not matched to a gene: 5. There are 15 residues in the CDR3. The CDR3, as DNA: TGTGCCAGCAGTGAAGATTACGGGAGGGGCAATGAGCAGTTCTTC. It specifies CASSEDYGRGNEQFF.

The V and J genes are TRBV7-9 and TRBJ1-1; a weak D match, TRBD1 (6 bases). The V end lost 5 bases, the J end lost 1 base, and 11 bases lay between the germline ends. The CDR3 totals 14 residues. Germline CDR1 is SEHNR and CDR2 is FQNEAQ (reference sequence). CDR3 sequence: CASSPDRGNTEAFF. The CDR3 DNA is TGTGCCAGCAGCCCGGACAGAGGGAACACTGAAGCTTTCTTT.

The CDR3 loop is CASSGLAGYEQYF. For the CDR3, the DNA is TGTGCCAGTTCGGGGCTAGCGGGCTACGAGCAGTACTTC. The chain combines TRBV27 with TRBJ2-7, with 8 bases matching TRBD2. With V trimmed by 9 bases and J by 3 bases, 7 bases remained unmatched. The germline CDR1 and CDR2 sequences are MNHEY and SMNVEV (reference sequence). The CDR3 covers 13 residues.

The chain recombines TRBV6-6 with TRBJ2-7; perhaps TRBD1 as D (5 bases). The germline CDR1 and CDR2 sequences are MNHNY and SVGAGI (reference sequence). V lost 4 bases and J 2 bases, leaving 15 bases between the germline ends. This CDR3 comprises 15 residues. CDR3 nucleotides: TGTGCCAGCAGTTCGGACATTTCGGGCGCCTACGAGCAGTACTTC. Protein product: CASSSDISGAYEQYF.

The genes are TRBV7-9 and TRBJ2-5, with 9 bases that match TRBD2. Germline CDR1 and CDR2: SEHNR and FQNEAQ (reference sequence). V lost 3 bases and J lost 4; bases outside the gene matches: 0. The CDR3 consists of 13 residues. For the CDR3, the DNA is TGTGCCAGCAGCTTGCGGGGGGGAGAGACCCAGTACTTC. Its protein product is CASSLRGGETQYF.

This sequence joins TRBV10-2 and TRBJ2-3; possible D gene TRBD1, 5 bases. CDR1 is WSHSY, CDR2 SAAADI, per germline. This CDR3 region has 16 residues. Deletions cut 8 bases from V and 4 bases from J, with 22 bases between. CDR3 residues: CASGRVGLTLADTQYF. Written as DNA, the CDR3 is TGCGCCAGCGGACGGGTGGGGCTCACTCTCGCAGATACGCAGTATTTT.

The chain recombines TRBV19 with TRBJ1-2; 9 positions agree with TRBD1. V lost 2 bases and J lost 1; bases outside the gene matches: 5. Germline V gene lookup returns CDR1 LNHDA and CDR2 SQIVND (reference sequence). CDR3 size: 16 residues. The CDR3 DNA reads as TGTGCCAGTAGTATAAGAACAGGGGGCCGTAACTATGGCTACACCTTC. This gives the protein CASSIRTGGRNYGYTF.

The rearrangement uses TRBV7-2 and TRBJ1-5, with D uncertain. The CDR3 sequence is 13 residues long. Germline CDR1 and CDR2: SGHTA and FQGNSA. Trimming removed 5 bases at V and 4 bases at J, with 9 bases between. CDR3 protein: CASSPARNQPQHF. DNA for the CDR3: TGTGCCAGCAGCCCCGCGAGAAATCAGCCCCAGCATTTT.

The chain joins TRBV18 to TRBJ1-5, with D perhaps matching TRBD1 (5 bases). This CDR3 has 15 amino acids. V was cut by 3 bases and J by 0 bases, with 9 bases left in between. Per the germline V gene, CDR1 is KGHSH and CDR2 is LQKENI. As DNA, the CDR3 is TGTGCCAGCTCACCGGGGCAGCATAGCAATCAGCCCCAGCATTTT. It codes for CASSPGQHSNQPQHF.

This chain connects TRBV6-2 or TRBV6-3 to TRBJ1-5; 9 bases are a match to TRBD1. The CDR3 sequence is 16 residues long. The J segment lost 6 bases and the V segment lost 5 bases, leaving 11 bases of the junction unmatched. Germline CDR1 is MNHEY and CDR2 is SVGEGT. The CDR3 loop reads CASSPQRGQGSQPQHF. CDR3 nucleotide sequence: TGTGCCAGCAGTCCCCAAAGGGGACAGGGATCTCAGCCCCAGCATTTT.

The genes are TRBV11-2 and TRBJ2-7; 8 bases line up with TRBD2. The germline V gene has CDR1 SGHAT and CDR2 FQNNGV. CDR3 size: 16 residues. V was pared by 1 base and J by 3 bases, with 8 bases of the junction left unmatched. The CDR3 loop is CASSLVLAELFYEQYF. The CDR3 DNA reads TGTGCCAGCAGCTTAGTACTAGCGGAGCTATTCTACGAGCAGTACTTC.